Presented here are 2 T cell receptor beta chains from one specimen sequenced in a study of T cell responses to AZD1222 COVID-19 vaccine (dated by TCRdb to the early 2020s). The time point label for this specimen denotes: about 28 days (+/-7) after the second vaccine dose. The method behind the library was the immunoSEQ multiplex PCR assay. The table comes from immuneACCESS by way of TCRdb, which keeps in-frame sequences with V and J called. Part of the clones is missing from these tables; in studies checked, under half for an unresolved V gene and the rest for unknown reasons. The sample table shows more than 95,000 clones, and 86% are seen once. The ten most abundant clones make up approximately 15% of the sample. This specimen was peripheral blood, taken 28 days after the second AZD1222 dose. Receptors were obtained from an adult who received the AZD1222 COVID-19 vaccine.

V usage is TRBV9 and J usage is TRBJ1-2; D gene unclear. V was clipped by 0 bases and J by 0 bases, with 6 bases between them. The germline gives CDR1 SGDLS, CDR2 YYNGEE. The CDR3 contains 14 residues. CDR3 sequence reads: CASSVATSNYGYTF. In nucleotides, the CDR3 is TGTGCCAGCAGCGTAGCTACTTCTAACTATGGCTACACCTTC.

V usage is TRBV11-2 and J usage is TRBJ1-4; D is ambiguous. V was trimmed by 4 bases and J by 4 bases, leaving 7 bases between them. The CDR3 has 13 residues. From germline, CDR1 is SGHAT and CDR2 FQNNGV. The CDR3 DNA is TGTGCCAGCAGCTCTTGGTATAATGAAAAACTGTTTTTT. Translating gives CASSSWYNEKLFF.